This passage covers 16 T cell receptor beta chains from one sample sequenced in a study of T cells in Graves' hyperthyroidism and ophthalmopathy. The CDR3 regions of TCR beta were amplified from RNA transcripts. HTBI primers were employed in a first-round RT-PCR of the TCR CDR3. One entry per CDR3 protein, called by TCRdb with MiXCR from the multiplex PCR reads. This sample has 660,000 or so distinct CDR3 sequences, with 45% found just once. The sequenced sample was peripheral blood or thyroid tissue (not recorded which). These receptors were taken from an adult man with Graves' disease, either hyperthyroidism or ophthalmopathy (not recorded which).

This clonotype was seen only a few times. The chain has TRBV20-1 and TRBJ1-1, with 8 nucleotides matching TRBD1. V gave up 0 bases and J gave up 8 bases; unmatched junction bases: 8. The CDR3 is 14 residues long. CDR1 is DFQATT and CDR2 is SNEGSKA in the germline V gene (reference sequence). The CDR3 DNA reads TGCAGTGCTAGAGATCTGGCCAGGGGGCTCGAAGCTTTCTTT. Encoded protein: CSARDLARGLEAFF.

This clonotype has a count of ten or more. J is TRBJ1-5 and V is TRBV7-9; tentative D call: TRBD1 (6 bases). The CDR3 has 15 residues. Germline CDR1 reads SEHNR; CDR2 reads FQNEAQ (reference sequence). Deletions cut 4 bases from V and 5 bases from J, with 15 bases between. The CDR3 region has the DNA TGTGCCAGCAGCTCAGGGACAAGGGCGGATCAGCCCCAGCATTTT. Translation gives CASSSGTRADQPQHF.

This clonotype was observed a handful of times. The V and J genes are TRBV7-9 and TRBJ1-4; D gene unclear. With 3 bases removed from V and 10 bases from J, the gap between germline ends came to 18 bases. Germline lookup yields CDR1 SEHNR and CDR2 FQNEAQ (reference sequence). CDR3 length: 15 amino acids. The CDR3 loop reads CASSFGGPGIRKLFF. CDR3 coding DNA: TGTGCCAGCAGCTTCGGCGGACCTGGCATACGAAAACTGTTTTTT.

As regards this clonotype: Given the absence of the conserved phenylalanine or tryptophan at the CDR3 end, a read error is likely. The DNA is omitted, as the CDR3 cannot be located on it reliably, and the CDR3 follows TCRdb's listing. V is TRBV7-3 and J is TRBJ1-1. The CDR3 region is 8 residues in length, termini included. CDR1 and CDR2 from the germline V gene are SGHTA and FQGTGA. The CDR3 is CASSLKNS.

Of note for this clonotype: A read error is possible here, since a much larger clone lies one base away. No conserved phenylalanine or tryptophan is present at the end of the CDR3, so a read error is the likely explanation. The chain carries TRBV15 and TRBJ1-1; D call uncertain. Germline CDR1 and CDR2: LNHNV and YYDKDF (reference sequence). Trimming took 0 bases from V and 0 from J, leaving 17 bases between them. The CDR3 is 18 residues long. CDR3 sequence reads: CATSRDGEGWRLNTEAFL. CDR3 in DNA: TGTGCCACCAGCAGAGATGGGGAGGGATGGAGATTGAACACTGAAGCTTTCCTT.

V is TRBV2 and J is TRBJ1-5; 8 nucleotides match TRBD1. The trim removed 5 bases at V and 6 bases at J, leaving 9 bases unmatched. Germline CDR1 is SNHLY and CDR2 is FYNNEI. The CDR3 runs 15 residues. The CDR3 DNA sequence: TGTGCCAGCAGTAAATGGGACAGGTCTGGTCAGCCCCAGCATTTT. The encoded protein is CASSKWDRSGQPQHF.

This clonotype was found many times. The genes are TRBV24-1 and TRBJ2-2, with D unresolved. V was shortened by 9 bases and J by 0 bases, with 10 bases between the two germline ends. Germline CDR1 is KGHDR and CDR2 is SFDVKD. The CDR3 length is 14 residues. CDR3 amino acids: CATRPASNTGELFF. The CDR3 DNA reads TGTGCCACCCGACCAGCCTCGAACACCGGGGAGCTGTTTTTT.

The chain links TRBV6-1 to TRBJ1-5, with D uncertain. Germline loops: CDR1 MNHNS, CDR2 SASEGT. The germline V and J ends were trimmed by 4 bases and 0 bases, with 10 bases remaining between them. The CDR3 has 15 amino acids. The CDR3 here is CASSGGSYSNQPQHF. In DNA, the CDR3 is TGTGCCAGCAGTGGCGGGTCCTATAGCAATCAGCCCCAGCATTTT.

The rearrangement joins TRBV12-3 or TRBV12-4 to TRBJ1-1, with TRBD1 matching 7 bases. V trimming: 6 bases; J trimming: 9 bases; junction bases outside the gene matches: 7. The CDR3 loop spans 12 amino acids. DNA of the CDR3: TGTGCCAGCAGCCAGGGGGACATCAAAGCTTTCTTT. Translating it yields CASSQGDIKAFF.

There are a few counts of this clonotype. V is TRBV12-3 or TRBV12-4 and J is TRBJ1-5; D is unclear. With 5 bases removed from V and 12 bases from J, the gap between germline ends came to 14 bases. This CDR3 is built from 12 residues. CDR3 loop: CASSIYSSLQHF. As DNA, the CDR3 is TGTGCCAGCAGTATCTACTCATCTCTCCAGCATTTT.

The rearrangement links TRBV13 to TRBJ1-5; no reliable D call. Germline-derived CDR1 and CDR2 are PRHDT and FYEKMQ (reference sequence). The germline V and J ends were trimmed by 4 bases and 3 bases, with 10 bases remaining between them. The CDR3 runs to 14 residues. The CDR3 DNA sequence: TGTGCCAGCAGCTCACCAGGATACAATCAGCCCCAGCATTTT. Its translation is CASSSPGYNQPQHF.

This clonotype was detected only a few times. J is TRBJ2-7 and V is TRBV6-5, with TRBD1 identical over 8 bases. The germline gives CDR1 MNHEY, CDR2 SVGAGI. The CDR3 contains 15 residues. The V segment lost 6 bases and the J segment 1 base; nucleotides outside the gene matches: 8. The CDR3 nucleotides are TGTGCCAGCAGCAAGGACAGGGCATCATCCTACGAGCAGTACTTC. This sequence encodes CASSKDRASSYEQYF.

The chain recombines TRBV20-1 with TRBJ1-5; D not certain. Germline CDR1 and CDR2: DFQATT and SNEGSKA (reference sequence). The CDR3 totals 12 residues. Trimming shortened V by 1 base and J by 4 bases, and 5 bases separated the two germline ends. This CDR3 reads CSARGLNQPQHF. The CDR3 bases are TGCAGTGCTAGAGGTCTAAATCAGCCCCAGCATTTT.

CDR3 region: CASSPSVDEQFF. DNA of the CDR3: TGTGCCAGCAGCCCGTCGGTAGATGAGCAGTTCTTC. The rearrangement joins TRBV7-8 to TRBJ2-1; D gene unclear. Germline CDR1 SGHVS, CDR2 FQNEAQ. V lost 5 bases and J lost 8, with 10 bases in between. This CDR3 has 12 residues.

This clonotype came up a few times. The V gene is TRBV7-2, the J gene TRBJ1-4; 12 positions match TRBD1. CDR3 length: 17 amino acids. With V trimmed by 5 bases and J by 4 bases, 8 bases remained unmatched. The germline CDR1 and CDR2 sequences are SGHTA and FQGNSA. The DNA for the CDR3 is TGTGCCAGCAGCCAAGATGGGACAGGGGGCTTTAATGAAAAACTGTTTTTT. Protein: CASSQDGTGGFNEKLFF. Together with reference TRBV7-2 and TRBJ1-4, the CDR3 gives the full variable domain: GAGVSQSPSNKVTEKGKDVELRCDPISGHTALYWYRQSLGQGLEFLIYFQGNSAPDKSGLPSDRFSAERTGGSVSTLTIQRTQQEDSAVYLCASSQDGTGGFNEKLFFGSGTQLSVL.

The chain couples TRBV20-1 to TRBJ1-1, with a possible D match to TRBD1 (5 bases). V dropped 3 bases and J dropped 8 bases, with 10 bases sitting between them. This CDR3 comprises 11 residues. CDR1 and CDR2 (germline): DFQATT, SNEGSKA (reference sequence). The CDR3 reads CSASPGAEAFF. DNA of the CDR3: TGCAGTGCTAGCCCCGGGGCCGAAGCTTTCTTT.